The 10 T cell receptor beta chains given below trace back to one sample, sequenced in a study of shared clonotypes between healthy human individuals. Clones were sequenced by immunoSEQ multiplex PCR, and TCRdb holds only the in-frame ones, with some missing. The repertoire includes over a million clones, approximately 80% of them detected once, and roughly 0.65% sits in the top ten. Sequencing was carried out using memory CD4+ T cells from PBMCs. Subset in this sample: CD45RA-negative fraction. These receptors were taken from a man younger than 35 in good health. Some clones in this sample may be carry-over from other donors' samples.

The chain couples TRBV9 to TRBJ2-3; D call uncertain. Deletions cut 4 bases from V and 6 bases from J, with 9 bases between. CDR1 and CDR2 (germline): SGDLS, YYNGEE. The CDR3 spans 12 residues. CDR3 protein: CASSSSPDTQYF. The DNA of the CDR3 is TGTGCCAGCAGCTCAAGCCCCGATACGCAGTATTTT.

The chain links TRBV5-1 to TRBJ2-5, with 7 bases fitting TRBD2. V lost 6 bases to trimming and J lost 4 bases; unmatched junction nucleotides: 3. CDR3 size: 12 residues. Germline V CDR1 and CDR2: SGHRS, YFSETQ. For the CDR3, the DNA is TGCGCCAGCACCATAGCGGGAGAGACCCAGTACTTC. Residues: CASTIAGETQYF. The full variable domain, with the rest looked up from reference TRBV5-1 and TRBJ2-5, is KAGVTQTPRYLIKTRGQQVTLSCSPISGHRSVSWYQQTPGQGLQFLFEYFSETQRNKGNFPGRFSGRQFSNSRSEMNVSTLELGDSALYLCASTIAGETQYFGPGTRLLVL.

This clone turned up a few times. Written as DNA, the CDR3 is TGTGCCAGTACCCCCCCGTGGGGACAGGTGGGCCAGCCCCAGCATTTT. It is translated as CASTPPWGQVGQPQHF. V and J are TRBV19 and TRBJ1-5; the match to TRBD1 covers 8 bases. Losses at the gene ends were 7 bases for V and 7 bases for J; bases not matched to a gene: 15. The CDR3 runs 16 residues. The germline gives CDR1 LNHDA, CDR2 SQIVND (reference sequence).

The chain employs TRBV30 and TRBJ2-7, with 8 bases lining up with TRBD1. The CDR3 runs 18 residues. Germline CDR1 is GTSNPN and CDR2 is SVGIG (reference sequence). V dropped 3 bases and J dropped 6; count of bases not matched to a gene: 22. The CDR3 loop reads CAWSPYRPRTGIVREQYF. The CDR3 DNA reads TGTGCCTGGAGCCCCTACCGCCCGAGGACAGGGATTGTTCGCGAGCAGTACTTC.

This clone was picked up a small number of times. The chain combines TRBV6-1 with TRBJ1-5; no clear D. The V and J ends lost 1 base and 9 bases respectively, with 10 bases between them. Germline assignment: CDR1 MNHNS and CDR2 SASEGT. This CDR3 has 13 amino acids. The CDR3 nucleotides read TGTGCCAGCAGTGAAGGGTTCCCCGGGCCCCAGCATTTT. Translated: CASSEGFPGPQHF.

About this clone: The sample contains more than one DNA sequence encoding this CDR3. V usage is TRBV9 and J usage is TRBJ1-3; D is unresolved. In germline, CDR1 is SGDLS, CDR2 YYNGEE. Trimming pared 3 bases from V and 3 bases from J, leaving 7 bases between. The CDR3 consists of 13 residues. Here the CDR3 reads CASSASSGNTIYF. For the CDR3, the DNA is TGTGCCAGCAGCGCGTCCAGTGGAAACACCATATATTTT.

CDR3 DNA sequence: TGTGCCAGCAGTTACTCCCGGACTGTTGAAAAACTGTTTTTT. It encodes CASSYSRTVEKLFF. V gene TRBV6-6 combines with J gene TRBJ1-4; D not certain. Germline CDR1 MNHNY, CDR2 SVGAGI (reference sequence). With 0 bases removed from V and 7 bases from J, the gap between germline ends came to 9 bases. The CDR3 consists of 14 residues.

Details on this clone: Other DNA sequences in this specimen translate into the identical CDR3. The J gene is TRBJ1-5, the V gene TRBV2; no reliable D call. The CDR3 length is 11 residues. V was trimmed by 4 bases and J by 3 bases, leaving 1 base between them. CDR1 and CDR2 from the germline V gene are SNHLY and FYNNEI. CDR3 amino acids: CASSVNQPQHF. The CDR3 coding sequence is TGTGCCAGCAGTGTCAATCAGCCCCAGCATTTT.

The chain employs TRBV28 and TRBJ1-5; TRBD1 agrees at 7 bases. The CDR3 sequence is 15 residues long. The J segment lost 6 bases and the V segment lost 3 bases, leaving 8 bases of the junction unmatched. The germline V gene encodes CDR1 MDHEN and CDR2 SYDVKM. The CDR3 reads CASSFLRQGGQPQHF. The DNA for the CDR3 is TGTGCCAGCAGTTTTCTTCGACAGGGTGGTCAGCCCCAGCATTTT.

The chain couples TRBV6-5 to TRBJ2-3; D could derive from TRBD1 or TRBD2 (6 bases each). The CDR3 extends over 15 amino acids. Germline assignment: CDR1 MNHEY and CDR2 SVGAGI. V lost 2 bases to trimming and J lost 4 bases, with 13 bases between them. CDR3 amino acids: CASSYRGRKADTQYF. Here the CDR3 DNA reads TGTGCCAGCAGTTACAGGGGGAGGAAGGCAGATACGCAGTATTTT.